A selection of T cell receptor beta chains follows, all from one sample in a study of control samples from healthy donors and cancer patients. The data were produced by immunoSEQ multiplex PCR, yet TCRdb's version contains in-frame clones alone and is incomplete. The sample contains around 130,000 clones, approximately 92% of which appear only once. The sequencing sample was made of blood. The receptors derive from a man younger than 30 in good health. Both conserved end residues are part of each CDR3. Each record gives: D gene, J gene, clone size, V gene, CDR3 DNA, CDR3 protein. The D gene is left open where the match is weak. Expanded clones get a size class; other rows say once, few or many, or leave the size out.

>.|TRBJ2-1|.|TRBV9
TGTGCCAGCAGCGGGGAGGTCGGGACGGGGTCCTACAATGAGCAGTTCTTC
CASSGEVGTGSYNEQFF
>.|TRBJ1-2|.|TRBV24-1
TGTGCCACCAGTGAGGCGGGGCGAGGGGGCTACACCTTC
CATSEAGRGGYTF
>TRBD1|TRBJ2-2|.|TRBV18
TGTGCCAGCTCACCTACCGGGACAGGGAGTCCCGGGGAGCTGTTTTTT
CASSPTGTGSPGELFF
>TRBD1|TRBJ1-1|.|TRBV10-3
TGTGCCATCAGTGAGTCTGGACAGGGGGCCACTGAAGCTTTCTTT
CAISESGQGATEAFF
>.|TRBJ2-7|.|TRBV2
TGTGCCAGCAGTGAACTAGGGAGGCTGTACGAGCAGTACTTC
CASSELGRLYEQYF
>.|TRBJ1-1|once|TRBV21-1
TGTGCCAGCAGCCCCGTTTGGGGGAACACTGAAGCTTTCTTT
CASSPVWGNTEAFF
>TRBD1|TRBJ1-1|.|TRBV15
TGTGCCACCAGCAGAGATCTCCAAGTAGGGACAGGGGAAAGGAACACTGAAGCTTTCTTT
CATSRDLQVGTGERNTEAFF
>.|TRBJ1-2|.|TRBV6-5
TGTGCCAGCAAAGGGGCAGGCTATGGCTACACCTTC
CASKGAGYGYTF
>.|TRBJ1-6|.|TRBV19
TGTGCCAGTAGTGAAGAACGCTCACCCCTCCACTTT
CASSEERSPLHF
>.|TRBJ1-5|.|TRBV5-1
TGCGCCAGCAGCTTGGACGGGGACGAAGGTCAGCCCCAGCATTTT
CASSLDGDEGQPQHF
>.|TRBJ2-5|.|TRBV6-5
TGTGCCAGCAGTTACTCGAACGGGCAAGAGACCCAGTACTTC
CASSYSNGQETQYF
>.|TRBJ2-1|.|TRBV7-2
TGTGCCAGCAGCCTCGGGCCAGAGGGCAATGAGCAGTTCTTC
CASSLGPEGNEQFF
>.|TRBJ1-1|once|TRBV3-1/TRBV3-2
TGTGCCAGCAGTCCCAGGGAAGTGACTGAAGCTTTCTTT
CASSPREVTEAFF
>.|TRBJ1-3|.|TRBV4-1
TGCGCCAGCAGCCAGGTCGTCGCGCACACCATATATTTT
CASSQVVAHTIYF
>TRBD1|TRBJ1-2|.|TRBV19
TGTGCCAGTAGTCCAGGGACAGGGGACAACTATGGCTACACCTTC
CASSPGTGDNYGYTF
>.|TRBJ2-1|.|TRBV12-3/TRBV12-4
TGTGCCAGCAGTTCACCCATCATCGAGCAGTTCTTC
CASSSPIIEQFF
>TRBD1|TRBJ1-1|.|TRBV14
TGTGCCAGCAGCCCCGGGACAGGGGAGAACACTGAAGCTTTCTTT
CASSPGTGENTEAFF
>TRBD2|TRBJ2-3|.|TRBV30
TGTGCCTGGATCCCTAGCGGGTATAGCACAGATACGCAGTATTTT
CAWIPSGYSTDTQYF
>TRBD1|TRBJ1-1|.|TRBV5-1
TGCGCCAGCAGGCCTAGGGGGCTCATGAACACTGAAGCTTTCTTT
CASRPRGLMNTEAFF
>.|TRBJ1-2|once|TRBV20-1
TGCAGTGCTAGTTGGCCCCTCCAGGTTGGCTACACCTTC
CSASWPLQVGYTF
>.|TRBJ1-3|.|TRBV6-6
TGTGCCAGCGACGGGGGGAGAGGAAACACCATATATTTT
CASDGGRGNTIYF
>.|TRBJ1-5|.|TRBV12-3/TRBV12-4
TGTGCCAGCAGTTTACGGGGTCAGCCCCAGCATTTT
CASSLRGQPQHF
>TRBD1|TRBJ1-2|.|TRBV19
TGTGCCAGTACCTCCAGGGGGAACGACTATGGCTACACCTTC
CASTSRGNDYGYTF
>.|TRBJ2-1|.|TRBV19
TGTGCCAGTAGCCTCGGGGTGACTAGGGGAGGAAATGAGCAGTTCTTC
CASSLGVTRGGNEQFF
>.|TRBJ2-5|.|TRBV6-5
TGTGCCAGCAGTTATAATGACAATGGCGACCAGTACTTC
CASSYNDNGDQYF
>.|TRBJ1-2|once|TRBV11-2
TGTGCCAGCAGCTTAGAAGGGGCCTGGGGCTACACCTTC
CASSLEGAWGYTF
>TRBD1|TRBJ2-7|.|TRBV10-3
TGTGCCATCAACCCGGGACAGGGGGCCACCTACGAGCAGTACTTC
CAINPGQGATYEQYF
>.|TRBJ2-3|.|TRBV5-1
TGCGCCAGCAGCTTGGAGGGCACAGATACGCAGTATTTT
CASSLEGTDTQYF
>.|TRBJ2-1|.|TRBV6-5
TGTGCCAGCAGAGGGGGGTTTCGCAATGAGCAGTTCTTC
CASRGGFRNEQFF
>.|TRBJ1-1|.|TRBV19
TGTGCCAGTAGTGCAGGGCGAATCGCTGAAGCTTTCTTT
CASSAGRIAEAFF
>TRBD1|TRBJ1-2|.|TRBV2
TGTGCCAGCAGCGAGGGGACAGCGGGGGGCTACACCTTC
CASSEGTAGGYTF
>.|TRBJ1-5|.|TRBV19
TGTGCCAGTAGTACCCGGGGGGCAAGCCTTGAGGGGCCCCAGCATTTT
CASSTRGASLEGPQHF
>.|TRBJ1-2|.|TRBV6-6
TGTGCCAGCAGTTTCGAGGACCCCAACCTTTATGGCTACACCTTC
CASSFEDPNLYGYTF
>.|TRBJ1-6|few|TRBV9
TGTGCCAGCAGCGTAGAACTGAAAAATTCACCCCTCCACTTT
CASSVELKNSPLHF
>.|TRBJ1-2|.|TRBV7-9
TGTGCCAGCAGCCAAACCGGGACCGTCAACTATGGCTACACCTTC
CASSQTGTVNYGYTF
>TRBD2|TRBJ2-2|.|TRBV9
TGTGCCAGCAGCGTAGGACTAGCGGGAGCTAACGGGGAGCTGTTTTTT
CASSVGLAGANGELFF
>TRBD1|TRBJ1-5|.|TRBV12-5
TGTGCTAGTGGTTTGGTCGGACAGGTTCTCAATCAGCCCCAGCATTTT
CASGLVGQVLNQPQHF
>TRBD2|TRBJ2-5|.|TRBV14
TGTGCCAGCAGCCTCATAGCGGGAGTCCAAGAGACCCAGTACTTC
CASSLIAGVQETQYF
>.|TRBJ2-2|.|TRBV18
TGTGCCAGCTCACCAGTGGACACAAACACCGGGGAGCTGTTTTTT
CASSPVDTNTGELFF
>TRBD2|TRBJ2-1|.|TRBV10-3
TGTGCCATAGCCGGGACTAGCGGGAGGTTCGGCTCCTACAATGAGCAGTTCTTC
CAIAGTSGRFGSYNEQFF
>TRBD1|TRBJ2-2|once|TRBV7-2
TGTGCCAGCAGCCCCGGGACAGGACACACCGGGGAGCTGTTTTTT
CASSPGTGHTGELFF
>TRBD1|TRBJ2-7|.|TRBV5-1
TGCGCCAGCAGCTCATCGCCTGGGACAGGGGATTCCTACGAGCAGTACTTC
CASSSSPGTGDSYEQYF
>.|TRBJ1-1|.|TRBV13
TGTGCCAGCAGCTTAGGGGGGGCTCTCGGGAATGAAGCTTTCTTT
CASSLGGALGNEAFF
>TRBD1|TRBJ2-3|.|TRBV6-1
TGTGCCAGCAGTGAACCAGGGGGTTCTAGCACAGATACGCAGTATTTT
CASSEPGGSSTDTQYF
>.|TRBJ1-3|.|TRBV9
TGTGCCAGCAGCGTAGAAGGGGCAACTGGAAACACCATATATTTT
CASSVEGATGNTIYF
>TRBD2|TRBJ2-7|.|TRBV6-1
TGTGCCAGCAGTGAAGGCGGCGGGGGGGACGAGCAGTACTTC
CASSEGGGGDEQYF
>.|TRBJ2-5|.|TRBV6-5
TGTGCCAGCAGTTACGGGTACTCTACCCAAGAGACCCAGTACTTC
CASSYGYSTQETQYF
>.|TRBJ2-1|.|TRBV28
TGTGCCAGCAGTTTAAGCTCCTACAATGAGCAGTTCTTC
CASSLSSYNEQFF
>TRBD2|TRBJ2-2|.|TRBV7-2
TGTGCCAGCACCCCCGCCGGGGGGAAATCCGGGGAGCTGTTTTTT
CASTPAGGKSGELFF
>TRBD1|TRBJ1-2|once|TRBV27
TGTGCCAGCAGGGGAGGACAGGGGGGCGGCTACACCTTC
CASRGGQGGGYTF
>.|TRBJ2-7|.|TRBV7-2
TGTGCCAGCAGCCGGACCGGGACTGAGTCCTACGAGCAGTACTTC
CASSRTGTESYEQYF
>.|TRBJ2-2|.|TRBV11-3
TGTGCCAGCAGCTTATACGGGGCAGGGCCCGGGGAGCTGTTTTTT
CASSLYGAGPGELFF
>TRBD2|TRBJ2-7|.|TRBV30
TGTGCCTGGGTCCGGGGAGGGTTTCACGAGCAGTACTTC
CAWVRGGFHEQYF
>.|TRBJ1-1|.|TRBV5-1
TGCGCCAGCAGCTTGGTGGACAACAGGGAAACTGAAGCTTTCTTT
CASSLVDNRETEAFF
>.|TRBJ2-1|.|TRBV6-2/TRBV6-3
TGTGCCAGCAGTTCAATCCCACCCGGGGATGAGCAGTTCTTC
CASSSIPPGDEQFF